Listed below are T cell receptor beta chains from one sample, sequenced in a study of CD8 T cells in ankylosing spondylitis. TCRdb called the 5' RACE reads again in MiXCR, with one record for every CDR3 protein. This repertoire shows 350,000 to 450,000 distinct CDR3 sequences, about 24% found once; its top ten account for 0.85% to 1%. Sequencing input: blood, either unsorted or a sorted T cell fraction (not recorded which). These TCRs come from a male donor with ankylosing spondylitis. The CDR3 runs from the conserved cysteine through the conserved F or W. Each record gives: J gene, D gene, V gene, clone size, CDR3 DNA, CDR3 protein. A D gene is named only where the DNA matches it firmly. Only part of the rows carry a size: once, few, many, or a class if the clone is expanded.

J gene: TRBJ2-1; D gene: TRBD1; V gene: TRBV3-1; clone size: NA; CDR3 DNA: TGTGCCAGCAGCCAAGAGGAGAGGGGGCAGCTCGACAATGAGCAGTTCTTC; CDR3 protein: CASSQEERGQLDNEQFF
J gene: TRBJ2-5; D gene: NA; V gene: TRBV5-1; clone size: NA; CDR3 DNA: TGCGCCAGCAGCTTGGTGGACATCCAAGAGACCCAGTACTTT; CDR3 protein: CASSLVDIQETQYF
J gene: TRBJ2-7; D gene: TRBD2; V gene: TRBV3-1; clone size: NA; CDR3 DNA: TGTGCCAGCAGCCAAGTGGTAGCGGGAGGTTTCCACGAGCAGTACTTC; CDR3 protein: CASSQVVAGGFHEQYF
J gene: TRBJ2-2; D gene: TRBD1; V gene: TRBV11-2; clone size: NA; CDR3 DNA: TGTGCCAGCAGCTTGGGACAGACAGTGACCGGGGAGCTGTTTTTT; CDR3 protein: CASSLGQTVTGELFF
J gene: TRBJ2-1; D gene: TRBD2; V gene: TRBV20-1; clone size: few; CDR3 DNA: TGCAGTGCTCACACCGGGACTAGCGGGAGTCGGCCCTACAATGAGCAGTTCTTC; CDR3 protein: CSAHTGTSGSRPYNEQFF
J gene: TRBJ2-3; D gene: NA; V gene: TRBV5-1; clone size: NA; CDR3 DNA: TGCGCCAGCAGCTTATCGGGCGGGGACGAAGATACGCAGTATTTT; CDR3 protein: CASSLSGGDEDTQYF
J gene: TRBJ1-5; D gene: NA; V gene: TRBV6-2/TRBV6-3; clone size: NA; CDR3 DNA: TGTGCCAGCAAGACACCCAATCAGCCCCAGCATTTT; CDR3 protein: CASKTPNQPQHF
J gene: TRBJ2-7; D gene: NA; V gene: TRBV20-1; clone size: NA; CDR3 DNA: TGCAGTGCAAAGGTGCGGCTCGGCGAGCAGTACTTC; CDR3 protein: CSAKVRLGEQYF
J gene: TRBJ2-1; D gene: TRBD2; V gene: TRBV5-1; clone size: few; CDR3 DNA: TGCGCCAGCAGTCCCCTAGCGGACCCATACAATGAGCAGTTCTTC; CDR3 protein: CASSPLADPYNEQFF
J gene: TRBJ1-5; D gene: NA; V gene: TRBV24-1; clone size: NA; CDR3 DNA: TGTGCCACCAGTCCCGGGGGCTTCTATAGCAATCAGCCCCAGCATTTT; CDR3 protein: CATSPGGFYSNQPQHF
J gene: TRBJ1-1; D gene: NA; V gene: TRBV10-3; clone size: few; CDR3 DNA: TGTGCCATCATCAATTCGGACAGCCTGAACACTGAAGCTTTCTTT; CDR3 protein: CAIINSDSLNTEAFF
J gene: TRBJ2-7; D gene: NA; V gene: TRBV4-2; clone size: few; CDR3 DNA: TGTGCCAGCAGCCAAGATCAAGCGGGCTACGAGCAGTACTTC; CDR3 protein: CASSQDQAGYEQYF
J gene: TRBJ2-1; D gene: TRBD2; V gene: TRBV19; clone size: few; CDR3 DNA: TGTGCCAGTAGGGAGTCAGCGGGAGGGCCTCACAATGAGCAGTTCTTC; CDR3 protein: CASRESAGGPHNEQFF
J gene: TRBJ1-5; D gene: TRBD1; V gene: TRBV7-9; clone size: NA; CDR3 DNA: TGTGCCAGCAGTCCAGGGGGCGCGAATAGCAATCAGCCCCAGCATTTT; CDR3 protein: CASSPGGANSNQPQHF
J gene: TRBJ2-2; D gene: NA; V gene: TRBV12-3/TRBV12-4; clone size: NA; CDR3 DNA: TGTGCCAGCAGTTTAGCGGGACGGGCGAACACCGGGGAGCTGTTTTTT; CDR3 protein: CASSLAGRANTGELFF
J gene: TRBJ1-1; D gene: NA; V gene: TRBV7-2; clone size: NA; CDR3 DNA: TGTGCCAGCACCATGTCTTCTGCGGGAAACACTGAAGCTTTCTTT; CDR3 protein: CASTMSSAGNTEAFF
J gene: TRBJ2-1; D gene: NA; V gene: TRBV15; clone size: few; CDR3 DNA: TGTGCCACCAGCAGAGATCCAGTTGTCTCCTACAATGAGCAGTTCTTC; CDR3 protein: CATSRDPVVSYNEQFF
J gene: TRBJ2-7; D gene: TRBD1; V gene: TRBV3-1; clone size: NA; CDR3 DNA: TGTGCCAGCAGCTTTTGGGGACAGGGCCCCAACGAGCAGTACTTC; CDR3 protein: CASSFWGQGPNEQYF
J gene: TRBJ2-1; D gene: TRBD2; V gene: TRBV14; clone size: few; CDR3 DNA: TGTGCCAGCAGCCAAGATGTAACTAGCGACCTTTGGGGTGAGCAGTTCTTC; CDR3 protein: CASSQDVTSDLWGEQFF
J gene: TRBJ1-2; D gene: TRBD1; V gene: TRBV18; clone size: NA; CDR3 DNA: TGTGCCAGCTCACTTACGATACCGGGACAGGACTATGGCTACACCTTC; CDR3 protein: CASSLTIPGQDYGYTF
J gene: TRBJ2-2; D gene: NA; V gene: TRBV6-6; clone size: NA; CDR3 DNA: TGTGCCAGCAATCTCAGGGGAACCGGGGAGCTGTTTTTT; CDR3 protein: CASNLRGTGELFF
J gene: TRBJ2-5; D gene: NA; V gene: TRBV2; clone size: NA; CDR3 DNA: TGTGCCAGTACCGGGGTAGAAGAGACCCAGTACTTC; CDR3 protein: CASTGVEETQYF
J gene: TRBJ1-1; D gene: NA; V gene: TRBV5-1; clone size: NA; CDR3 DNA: TGCGCCAGCAGCTTGGCCGCAGGGAACTTTATGAACACTGAAGCTTTCTTT; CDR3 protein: CASSLAAGNFMNTEAFF
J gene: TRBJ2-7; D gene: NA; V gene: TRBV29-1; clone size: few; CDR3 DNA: TGCAGCGTTGGGACAGCCCTCTACGAGCAGTACTTC; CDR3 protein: CSVGTALYEQYF
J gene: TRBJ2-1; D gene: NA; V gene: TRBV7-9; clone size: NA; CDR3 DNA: TGTGCCAGCAGCCCCCCGGCGGGGACCCCTGGGGATGAGCAGTTCTTC; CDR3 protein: CASSPPAGTPGDEQFF
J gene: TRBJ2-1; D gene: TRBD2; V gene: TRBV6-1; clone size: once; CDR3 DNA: TGTGCCAGCAACATAGCGGGTCCCTACAATGAGCAGTTCTTC; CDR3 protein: CASNIAGPYNEQFF
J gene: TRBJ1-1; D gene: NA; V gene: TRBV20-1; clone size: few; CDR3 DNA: TGCAGGGCCCACCCGGCGTATAAGGACACTGAAGCTTTCTTT; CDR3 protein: CRAHPAYKDTEAFF
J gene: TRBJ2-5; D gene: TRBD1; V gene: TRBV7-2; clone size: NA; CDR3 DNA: TGTGCCAGCAGCGCTGACAGGGGGGGATTGGAGACCCAGTACTTC; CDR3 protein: CASSADRGGLETQYF
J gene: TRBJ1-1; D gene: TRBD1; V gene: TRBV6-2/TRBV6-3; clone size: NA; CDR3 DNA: TGTGCCAGCACCGCGACAGGGAGTAGAACTGAAGCTTTCTTT; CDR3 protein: CASTATGSRTEAFF
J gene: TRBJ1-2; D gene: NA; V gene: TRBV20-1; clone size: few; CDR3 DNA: TGCAGTGCCACCCTGCCAGCCTTCTATGGCTACACCTTC; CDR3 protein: CSATLPAFYGYTF
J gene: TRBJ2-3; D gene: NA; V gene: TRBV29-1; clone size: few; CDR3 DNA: TGCAGCACTCGGACAGACGGCACAGATACGCAGTATTTT; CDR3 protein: CSTRTDGTDTQYF
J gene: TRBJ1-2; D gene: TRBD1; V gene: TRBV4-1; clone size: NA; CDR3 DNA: TGCGCCAGCAGCCAAGAGTCGTCAGGGGGTAATGTTAACTATGGCTACACCTTC; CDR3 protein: CASSQESSGGNVNYGYTF
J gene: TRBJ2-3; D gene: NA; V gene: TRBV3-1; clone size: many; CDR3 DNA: TGTGCCAGCAGCCTTCACAACACAGATACGCAGTATTTT; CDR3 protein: CASSLHNTDTQYF
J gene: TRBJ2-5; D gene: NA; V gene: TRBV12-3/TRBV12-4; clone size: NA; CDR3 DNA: TGTGCCAGCAGTTCTCCTTATAGGGGGGTAGAGACACAGTACTTC; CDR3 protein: CASSSPYRGVETQYF
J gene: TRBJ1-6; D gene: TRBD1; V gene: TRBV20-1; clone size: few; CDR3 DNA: TGCAGTGCTAGGGATCGGGACAGGGGGTCCTCCTATAATTCACCCCTCCACTTT; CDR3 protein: CSARDRDRGSSYNSPLHF
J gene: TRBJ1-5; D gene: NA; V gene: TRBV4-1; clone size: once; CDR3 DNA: TGCGCCAGCAGCCAAGATATAGGAGGGGCCAGCAATCAGCCCCAGCATTTT; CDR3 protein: CASSQDIGGASNQPQHF
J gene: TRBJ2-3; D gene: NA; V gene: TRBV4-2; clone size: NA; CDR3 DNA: TGTGCCAGCAGCCAAGCAGCGGGCGGGGACGGCACAGATACGCAGTATTTT; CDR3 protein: CASSQAAGGDGTDTQYF
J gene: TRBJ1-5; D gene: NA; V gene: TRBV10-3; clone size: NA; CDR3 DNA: TGTGCCATCCGGGGAGCCGATCAGCCCCAGCATTTT; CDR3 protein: CAIRGADQPQHF
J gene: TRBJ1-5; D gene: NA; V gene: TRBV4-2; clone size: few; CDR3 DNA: TGTGCCAGCAGCCAAGGGGGGGGCCAACCCTCCGATCAGCCCCAGCATTTT; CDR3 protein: CASSQGGGQPSDQPQHF
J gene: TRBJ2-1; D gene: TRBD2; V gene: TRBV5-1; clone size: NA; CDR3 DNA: TGCGCCAGCAGCCCCTTTCAGGCGGGAGGGGCGAATGAGCAGTTCTTC; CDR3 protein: CASSPFQAGGANEQFF
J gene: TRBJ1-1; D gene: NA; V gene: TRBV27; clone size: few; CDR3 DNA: TGTGCCAGCTTCGGGTGGAAGAACACTGAAGCTTTCTTT; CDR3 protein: CASFGWKNTEAFF